Following are 2 T cell receptor beta chains from one sample sequenced in a study of metastatic and nonmetastatic thyroid tumors. TCRdb re-clonotyped the PCR reads through MiXCR. This table has 43,000 or so clones, 16% appearing once. Thyroid surgery was performed in patients who had received no treatment beforehand. Source material: blood. Source of these receptors: a female donor with papillary thyroid cancer or a benign thyroid nodule (not recorded which). Some clones in this sample may be carry-over from other donors' samples.

This clone was seen at least ten times. The chain has TRBV30 and TRBJ2-7, with 11 bases aligning to TRBD1. The V and J ends lost 3 bases and 9 bases, in that order; junction bases with no gene match: 10. CDR1 GTSNPN and CDR2 SVGIG come from the germline V gene (reference sequence). CDR3 length: 14 amino acids. The CDR3 bases are TGTGCCTGGAGAGAGGTGGGACAGGGGGGCGTGCAGTACTTC. Residues: CAWREVGQGGVQYF. The whole variable domain, remainder taken from reference TRBV30 and TRBJ2-7, is SQTIHQWPATLVQPVGSPLSLECTVEGTSNPNLYWYRQAAGRGLQLLFYSVGIGQISSEVPQNLSASRPQDRQFILSSKKLLLSDSGFYLCAWREVGQGGVQYFGPGTRLTVT.

This clone showed up many times. This sequence joins TRBV27 and TRBJ1-1, with no clear D. The CDR3 totals 12 residues. Trimming left V 5 bases short and J 4 bases short, with 8 bases between. Germline V gives CDR1 MNHEY, CDR2 SMNVEV (reference sequence). CDR3 sequence (DNA): TGTGCCAGCAGTACCTCTTCCACTGAAGCTTTCTTT. This encodes CASSTSSTEAFF.